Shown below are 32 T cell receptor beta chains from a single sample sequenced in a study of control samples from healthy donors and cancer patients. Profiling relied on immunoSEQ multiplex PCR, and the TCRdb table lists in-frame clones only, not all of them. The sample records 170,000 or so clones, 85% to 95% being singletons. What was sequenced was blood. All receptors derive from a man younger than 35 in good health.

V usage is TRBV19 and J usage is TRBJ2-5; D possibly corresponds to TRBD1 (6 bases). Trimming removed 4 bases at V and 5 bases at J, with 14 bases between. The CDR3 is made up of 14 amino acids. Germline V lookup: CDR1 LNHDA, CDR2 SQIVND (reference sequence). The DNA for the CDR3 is TGTGCCAGTAGTACCATAATAGACAGGGAGACCCAGTACTTC. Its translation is CASSTIIDRETQYF.

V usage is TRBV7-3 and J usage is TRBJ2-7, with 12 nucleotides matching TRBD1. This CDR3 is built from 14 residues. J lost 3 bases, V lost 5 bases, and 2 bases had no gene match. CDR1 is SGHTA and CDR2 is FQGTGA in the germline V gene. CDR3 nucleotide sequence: TGTGCCAGCAGCCGGGACAGGGGGCACTACGAGCAGTACTTC. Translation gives CASSRDRGHYEQYF.

The CDR3 DNA is TGTGCCAGCAGCGAACATCCGGTGGAGGCTCCCCCGGGGTACACCATATATTTT. This gives the protein CASSEHPVEAPPGYTIYF. The rearrangement uses TRBV9 and TRBJ1-3; no clear D. The CDR3 runs to 18 residues. From germline, CDR1 is SGDLS and CDR2 YYNGEE. V was cut by 3 bases and J by 8 bases, with 27 bases left in between.

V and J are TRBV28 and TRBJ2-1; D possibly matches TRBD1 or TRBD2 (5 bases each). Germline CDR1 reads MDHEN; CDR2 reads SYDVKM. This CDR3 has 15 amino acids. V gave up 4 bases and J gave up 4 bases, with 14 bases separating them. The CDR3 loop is CASSSGHSKYNEQFF. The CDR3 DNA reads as TGTGCCAGCAGTTCGGGGCACTCCAAATACAATGAGCAGTTCTTC.

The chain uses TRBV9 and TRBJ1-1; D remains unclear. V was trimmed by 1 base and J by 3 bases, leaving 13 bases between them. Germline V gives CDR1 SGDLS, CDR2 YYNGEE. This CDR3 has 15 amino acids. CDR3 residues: CASSVSGQYYTEAFF. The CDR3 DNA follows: TGTGCCAGCAGCGTATCGGGTCAATATTACACTGAAGCTTTCTTT.

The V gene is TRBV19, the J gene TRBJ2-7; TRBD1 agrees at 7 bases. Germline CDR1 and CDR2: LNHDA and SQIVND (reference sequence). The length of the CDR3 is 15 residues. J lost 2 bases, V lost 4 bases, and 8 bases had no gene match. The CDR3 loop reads CASSRGGVTPYEQYF. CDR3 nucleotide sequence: TGTGCCAGTAGTAGAGGGGGCGTCACACCCTACGAGCAGTACTTC.

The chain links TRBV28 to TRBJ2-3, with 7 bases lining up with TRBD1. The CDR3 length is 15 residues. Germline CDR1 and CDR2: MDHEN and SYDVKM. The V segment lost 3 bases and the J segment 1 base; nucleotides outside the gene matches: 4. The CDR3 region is CASSLAGGGTDTQYF. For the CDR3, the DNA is TGTGCCAGCAGTTTGGCAGGGGGAGGCACAGATACGCAGTATTTT. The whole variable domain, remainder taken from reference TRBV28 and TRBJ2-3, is DVKVTQSSRYLVKRTGEKVFLECVQDMDHENMFWYRQDPGLGLRLIYFSYDVKMKEKGDIPEGYSVSREKKERFSLILESASTNQTSMYLCASSLAGGGTDTQYFGPGTRLTVL.

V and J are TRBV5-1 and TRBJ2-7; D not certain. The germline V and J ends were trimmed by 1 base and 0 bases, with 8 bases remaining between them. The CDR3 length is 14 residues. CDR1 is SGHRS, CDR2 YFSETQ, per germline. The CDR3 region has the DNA TGCGCCAGCAGCTTGTCCATGAGCTCCTACGAGCAGTACTTC. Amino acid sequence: CASSLSMSSYEQYF.

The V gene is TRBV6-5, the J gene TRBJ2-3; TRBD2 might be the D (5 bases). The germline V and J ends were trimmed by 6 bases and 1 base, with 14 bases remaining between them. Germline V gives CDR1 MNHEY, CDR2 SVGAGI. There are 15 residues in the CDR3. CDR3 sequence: CASRAVVWGTDTQYF. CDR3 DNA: TGTGCCAGCAGAGCGGTGGTATGGGGCACAGATACGCAGTATTTT.

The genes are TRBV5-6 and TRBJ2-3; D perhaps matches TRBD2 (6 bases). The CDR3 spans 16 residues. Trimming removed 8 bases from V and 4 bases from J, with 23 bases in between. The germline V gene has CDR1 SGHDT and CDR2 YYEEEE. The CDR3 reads CASLNPGLGSPDTQYF. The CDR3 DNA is TGTGCCAGTTTGAACCCGGGACTTGGAAGTCCAGATACGCAGTATTTT.

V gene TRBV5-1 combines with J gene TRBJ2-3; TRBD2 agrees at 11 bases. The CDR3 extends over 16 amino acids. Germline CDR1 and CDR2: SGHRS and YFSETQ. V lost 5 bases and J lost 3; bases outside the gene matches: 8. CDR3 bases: TGCGCCAGCAGGAAGATAGCGGGGGGGCCTACAGATACGCAGTATTTT. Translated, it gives CASRKIAGGPTDTQYF.

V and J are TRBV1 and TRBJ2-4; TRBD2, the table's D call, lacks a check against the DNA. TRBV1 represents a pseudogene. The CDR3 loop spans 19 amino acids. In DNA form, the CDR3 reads TGCACCAGCAGCCATTGCGAAAGCGGGGGGTCACTAGCCAAAAACATTCAGTACTTC. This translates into CTSSHCESGGSLAKNIQYF.

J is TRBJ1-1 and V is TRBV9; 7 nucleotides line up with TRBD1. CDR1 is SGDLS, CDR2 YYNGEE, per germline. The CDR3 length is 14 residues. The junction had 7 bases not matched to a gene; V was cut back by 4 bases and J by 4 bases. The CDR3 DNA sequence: TGTGCCAGCAGCCCAGGGGACAGTTTCACTGAAGCTTTCTTT. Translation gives CASSPGDSFTEAFF. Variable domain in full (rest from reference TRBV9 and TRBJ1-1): DSGVTQTPKHLITATGQRVTLRCSPRSGDLSVYWYQQSLDQGLQFLIQYYNGEERAKGNILERFSAQQFPDLHSELNLSSLELGDSALYFCASSPGDSFTEAFFGQGTRLTVV.

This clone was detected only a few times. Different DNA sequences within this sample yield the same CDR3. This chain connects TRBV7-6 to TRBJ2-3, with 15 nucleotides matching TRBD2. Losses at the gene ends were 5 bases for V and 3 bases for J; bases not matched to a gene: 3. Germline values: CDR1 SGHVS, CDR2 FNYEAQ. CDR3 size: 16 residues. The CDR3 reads CASSPGLAGGTDTQYF. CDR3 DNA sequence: TGTGCCAGCAGCCCCGGACTAGCGGGGGGGACAGATACGCAGTATTTT.

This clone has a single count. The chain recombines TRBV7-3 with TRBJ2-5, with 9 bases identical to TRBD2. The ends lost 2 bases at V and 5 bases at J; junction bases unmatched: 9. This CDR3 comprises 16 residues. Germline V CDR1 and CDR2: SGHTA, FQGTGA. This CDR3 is CASSLGVAGVSETQYF. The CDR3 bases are TGTGCCAGCAGCTTAGGGGTAGCGGGGGTATCGGAGACCCAGTACTTC.

The CDR3 here is CASSFSNQPQHF. CDR3 nucleotide sequence: TGTGCCAGCAGTTTTAGCAATCAGCCCCAGCATTTT. The chain employs TRBV28 and TRBJ1-5; D not certain. V shed 3 bases and J shed 0 bases, with 0 bases lying between them. This CDR3 spans 12 amino acids. The germline gives CDR1 MDHEN, CDR2 SYDVKM.

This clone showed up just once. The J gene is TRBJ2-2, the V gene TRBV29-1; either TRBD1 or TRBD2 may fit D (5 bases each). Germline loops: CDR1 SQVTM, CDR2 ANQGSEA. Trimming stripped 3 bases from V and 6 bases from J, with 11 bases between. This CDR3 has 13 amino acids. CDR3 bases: TGCAGCGTTGAGAGGGACGGACCCGGGGAGCTGTTTTTT. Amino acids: CSVERDGPGELFF.

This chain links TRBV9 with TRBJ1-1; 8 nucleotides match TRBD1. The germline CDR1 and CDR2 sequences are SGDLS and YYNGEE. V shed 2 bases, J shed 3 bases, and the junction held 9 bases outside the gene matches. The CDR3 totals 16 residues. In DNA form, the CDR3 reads TGTGCCAGCAGCGTTCTACAGGGGGTTGAGGACACTGAAGCTTTCTTT. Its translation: CASSVLQGVEDTEAFF.

CDR3: CASSEAGRKQFF. The CDR3 nucleotides are TGTGCCAGCAGTGAAGCGGGACGGAAGCAGTTCTTC. The V call is TRBV6-1, the J call TRBJ2-1, with D perhaps TRBD1 or TRBD2 (5 bases each). This CDR3 has 12 residues. Trimming left V 0 bases short and J 11 bases short, with 8 bases between. CDR1 MNHNS and CDR2 SASEGT come from the germline V gene.

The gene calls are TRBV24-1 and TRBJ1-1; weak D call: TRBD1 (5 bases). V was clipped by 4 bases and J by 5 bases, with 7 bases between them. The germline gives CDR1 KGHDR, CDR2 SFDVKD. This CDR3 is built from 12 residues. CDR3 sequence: CATSDGGTEAFF. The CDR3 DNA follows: TGTGCCACCAGTGACGGGGGAACTGAAGCTTTCTTT.

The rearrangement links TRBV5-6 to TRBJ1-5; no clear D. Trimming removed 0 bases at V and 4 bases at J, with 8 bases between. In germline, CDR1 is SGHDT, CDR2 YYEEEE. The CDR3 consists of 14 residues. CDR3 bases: TGTGCCAGCAGCTTGGGGGCACAGAATCAGCCCCAGCATTTT. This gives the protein CASSLGAQNQPQHF.

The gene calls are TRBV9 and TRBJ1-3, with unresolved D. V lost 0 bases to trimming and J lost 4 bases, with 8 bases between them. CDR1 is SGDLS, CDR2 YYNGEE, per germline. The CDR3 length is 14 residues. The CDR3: CASSVDADGNTIYF. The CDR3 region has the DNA TGTGCCAGCAGCGTAGATGCCGACGGAAACACCATATATTTT.

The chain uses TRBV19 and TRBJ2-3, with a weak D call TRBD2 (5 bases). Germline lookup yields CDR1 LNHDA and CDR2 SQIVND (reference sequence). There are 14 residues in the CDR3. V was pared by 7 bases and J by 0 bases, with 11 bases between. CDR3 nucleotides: TGTGCCAGTATTGGCGGGCTTAGCACAGATACGCAGTATTTT. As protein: CASIGGLSTDTQYF.

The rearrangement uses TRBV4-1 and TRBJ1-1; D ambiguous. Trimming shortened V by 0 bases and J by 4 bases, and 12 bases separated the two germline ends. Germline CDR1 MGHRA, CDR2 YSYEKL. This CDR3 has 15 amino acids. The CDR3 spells CASSQDFGKVTEAFF. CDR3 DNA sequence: TGCGCCAGCAGCCAAGATTTCGGAAAAGTCACTGAAGCTTTCTTT.

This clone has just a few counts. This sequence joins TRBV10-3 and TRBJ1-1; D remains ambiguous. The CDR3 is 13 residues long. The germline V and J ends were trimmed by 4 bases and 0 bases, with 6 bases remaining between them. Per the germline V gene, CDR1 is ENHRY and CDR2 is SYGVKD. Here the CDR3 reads CAISVKVNTEAFF. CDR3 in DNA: TGTGCCATCAGTGTAAAGGTGAACACTGAAGCTTTCTTT.

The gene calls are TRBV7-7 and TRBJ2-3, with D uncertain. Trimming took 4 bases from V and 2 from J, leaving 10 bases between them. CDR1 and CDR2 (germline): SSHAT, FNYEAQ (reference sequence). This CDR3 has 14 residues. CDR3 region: CASSSGASTDTQYF. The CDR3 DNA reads TGTGCCAGCAGCTCTGGAGCGTCCACAGATACGCAGTATTTT. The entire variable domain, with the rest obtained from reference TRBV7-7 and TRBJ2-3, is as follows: GAGVSQSPRYKVTKRGQDVTLRCDPISSHATLYWYQQALGQGPEFLTYFNYEAQPDKSGLPSDRFSAERPEGSISTLTIQRTEQRDSAMYRCASSSGASTDTQYFGPGTRLTVL.

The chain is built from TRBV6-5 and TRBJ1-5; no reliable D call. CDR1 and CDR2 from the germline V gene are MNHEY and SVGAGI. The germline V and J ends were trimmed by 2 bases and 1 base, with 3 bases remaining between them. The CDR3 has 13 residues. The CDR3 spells CASSYRSNQPQHF. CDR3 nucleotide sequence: TGTGCCAGCAGTTACAGAAGCAATCAGCCCCAGCATTTT.

CDR3 residues: CAWNGGAANEKLFF. CDR3 sequence (DNA): TGTGCCTGGAATGGGGGGGCTGCTAATGAAAAACTGTTTTTT. The chain is built from TRBV30 and TRBJ1-4; maybe TRBD1 (6 bases). Trimming stripped 4 bases from V and 3 bases from J, with 12 bases between. CDR1 is GTSNPN, CDR2 SVGIG, per germline (reference sequence). The CDR3 is 14 residues long. The entire variable domain, with the rest obtained from reference TRBV30 and TRBJ1-4, is as follows: SQTIHQWPATLVQPVGSPLSLECTVEGTSNPNLYWYRQAAGRGLQLLFYSVGIGQISSEVPQNLSASRPQDRQFILSSKKLLLSDSGFYLCAWNGGAANEKLFFGSGTQLSVL.

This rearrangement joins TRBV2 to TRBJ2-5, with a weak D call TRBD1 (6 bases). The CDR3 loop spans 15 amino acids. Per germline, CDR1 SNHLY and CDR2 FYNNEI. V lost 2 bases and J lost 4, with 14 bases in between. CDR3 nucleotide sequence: TGTGCCAGCAGTGAATATGCAGGGGCGGGAGAGACCCAGTACTTC. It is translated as CASSEYAGAGETQYF.

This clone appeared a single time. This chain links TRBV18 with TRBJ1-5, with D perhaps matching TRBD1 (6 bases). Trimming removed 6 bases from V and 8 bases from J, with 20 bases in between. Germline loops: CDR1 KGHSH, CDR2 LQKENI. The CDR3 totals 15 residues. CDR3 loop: CASSLGTSSREPQHF. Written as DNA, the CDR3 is TGTGCCAGCTCCCTCGGGACAAGTTCTAGGGAGCCCCAGCATTTT.

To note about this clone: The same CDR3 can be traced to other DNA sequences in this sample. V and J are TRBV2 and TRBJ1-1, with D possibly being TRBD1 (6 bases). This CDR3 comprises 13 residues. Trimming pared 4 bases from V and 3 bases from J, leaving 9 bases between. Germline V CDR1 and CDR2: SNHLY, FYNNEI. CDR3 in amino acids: CASSVNRDTEAFF. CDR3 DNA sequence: TGTGCCAGCAGTGTGAACAGGGACACTGAAGCTTTCTTT.

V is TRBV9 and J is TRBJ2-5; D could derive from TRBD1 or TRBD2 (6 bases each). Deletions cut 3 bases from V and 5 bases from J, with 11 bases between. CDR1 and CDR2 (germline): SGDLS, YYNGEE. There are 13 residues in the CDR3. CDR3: CASSAGEVETQYF. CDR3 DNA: TGTGCCAGCAGCGCAGGGGAGGTCGAGACCCAGTACTTC.